These T cell receptor beta chains were read from a single sample in a study of blood T cell repertoires in COVID-19. Produced via immunoSEQ multiplex PCR; TCRdb's table is partial and in-frame only. Here the sample spans 200,000 to 250,000 clones, around 90% being singletons. Sequenced input: peripheral blood. The source of these receptors is a man in his 60s who had recovered from COVID-19. Both conserved end residues are part of each CDR3. The D gene is left open where the match is weak. Not all rows give a size; the values are once, few, many and, for expanded clones, a class.

d_call,v_call,clone_size,j_call,cdr3_nt,cdr3_aa
NA,TRBV12-5,NA,TRBJ1-1,TGTGCTAGTGGACAATATAGGACAGTACAAAACACTGAAGCTTTCTTT,CASGQYRTVQNTEAFF
NA,TRBV15,NA,TRBJ1-1,TGTGCCACCAGCAGAGCACCCGGACAGCTGAACACTGAAGCTTTCTTT,CATSRAPGQLNTEAFF
NA,TRBV12-3/TRBV12-4,NA,TRBJ2-5,TGTGCCAGCCGGAGGGTAGCGGAGACCCAGTACTTC,CASRRVAETQYF
TRBD1,TRBV7-9,NA,TRBJ1-5,TGTGCCAGCAGCTTAGGACAGGGCCATCAGCCCCAGCATTTT,CASSLGQGHQPQHF
NA,TRBV4-1,NA,TRBJ1-2,TGCGCCAGCAGCCAAATAGGAGGGGTCTATGGCTACACCTTC,CASSQIGGVYGYTF
TRBD1,TRBV2,few,TRBJ2-7,TGTGCCAGCAGAAACAGGGGGTTCAACGAGCAGTACTTC,CASRNRGFNEQYF
NA,TRBV19,NA,TRBJ2-2,TGTGCCAGTAGTGCCTCAAAGGGAGCGTGGTCGACCGGGGAGCTGTTTTTT,CASSASKGAWSTGELFF
NA,TRBV5-6,many,TRBJ2-3,TGTGCCAGCAGCCTTATGGCCACAGATACGCAGTATTTT,CASSLMATDTQYF
TRBD2,TRBV5-6,NA,TRBJ2-7,TGTGCCAGCAGCAGGACTAGCGGGAGCTCCTACGAGCAGTACTTC,CASSRTSGSSYEQYF
NA,TRBV20-1,NA,TRBJ1-1,TGCAGTGCCTGGTTCGGCACTGAAGCTTTCTTT,CSAWFGTEAFF
NA,TRBV19,NA,TRBJ2-1,TGTGCCAGTAGTCCGGGTTGGAATGAGCAGTTCTTC,CASSPGWNEQFF
NA,TRBV5-1,NA,TRBJ2-7,TGCGCCAGCAGCCCTCAGGGATACGAGCAGTACTTC,CASSPQGYEQYF
NA,TRBV24-1,NA,TRBJ1-5,TGTGCCACCAGTGGGGGAGGGTCTGGCAATCAGCCCCAGCATTTT,CATSGGGSGNQPQHF
NA,TRBV7-2,NA,TRBJ2-2,TGTGCCAGCAGCTTCGAAGGGAGCACCGGGGAGCTGTTTTTT,CASSFEGSTGELFF
TRBD1,TRBV5-1,NA,TRBJ1-2,TGCGCCAGCAGCTTGGCCGGCAGGGGGGATGGCTACACCTTC,CASSLAGRGDGYTF
TRBD1,TRBV19,NA,TRBJ2-7,TGTGCCAGTAGTTTTGGGACAGGGGCCTACGAGCAGTACTTC,CASSFGTGAYEQYF
NA,TRBV12-5,NA,TRBJ1-1,TGTGCTAGTGCCCTCGTGAACACTGAAGCTTTCTTT,CASALVNTEAFF
TRBD1,TRBV5-8,NA,TRBJ2-2,TGTGCCAGCAGGGGACAGACGAACACCGGGGAGCTGTTTTTT,CASRGQTNTGELFF
TRBD2,TRBV6-2/TRBV6-3,NA,TRBJ2-1,TGTGCCAGCAGCTTACTAGCGGGAGGGCCATATGAGCAGTTCTTC,CASSLLAGGPYEQFF
TRBD1,TRBV6-6,NA,TRBJ1-2,TGTGCCAGCAGCACCCAGCCGGGACAGGTTTATGGCTACACCTTC,CASSTQPGQVYGYTF
TRBD2,TRBV19,NA,TRBJ2-7,TGTGCCAGCAGTCTACTAGCGGGAGCATCCTACGAGCAGTACTTC,CASSLLAGASYEQYF
TRBD1,TRBV27,NA,TRBJ1-1,TGTGCCAGCAGTTCCGGGACAGGGGCGAACACTGAAGCTTTCTTT,CASSSGTGANTEAFF
NA,TRBV6-5,NA,TRBJ1-1,TGTGCCAGCAGATCGACAGGCAGTTACACTGAAGCTTTCTTT,CASRSTGSYTEAFF
TRBD2,TRBV5-6,NA,TRBJ2-3,TGTGCCAGCAGCCGCCGTTTAGCGGGGGGGGCGCGAGATACGCAGTATTTT,CASSRRLAGGARDTQYF
NA,TRBV7-2,NA,TRBJ2-7,TGTGCCAGCAGCTTAGCTGGAAACAGCGGGCCCTACGAGCAGTACTTC,CASSLAGNSGPYEQYF
NA,TRBV7-2,NA,TRBJ1-5,TGTGCCAGCAGCTTAAAGGGGGATAGCAATCAGCCCCAGCATTTT,CASSLKGDSNQPQHF
NA,TRBV15,NA,TRBJ2-1,TGTGCCACCAGCAGAGATACCAGGGGTGAGCAGTTCTTC,CATSRDTRGEQFF
TRBD1,TRBV4-1,NA,TRBJ1-2,TGCGCCAGCAGCCTTGGGACAGGTTTGCGGGGAGGCTACACCTTC,CASSLGTGLRGGYTF